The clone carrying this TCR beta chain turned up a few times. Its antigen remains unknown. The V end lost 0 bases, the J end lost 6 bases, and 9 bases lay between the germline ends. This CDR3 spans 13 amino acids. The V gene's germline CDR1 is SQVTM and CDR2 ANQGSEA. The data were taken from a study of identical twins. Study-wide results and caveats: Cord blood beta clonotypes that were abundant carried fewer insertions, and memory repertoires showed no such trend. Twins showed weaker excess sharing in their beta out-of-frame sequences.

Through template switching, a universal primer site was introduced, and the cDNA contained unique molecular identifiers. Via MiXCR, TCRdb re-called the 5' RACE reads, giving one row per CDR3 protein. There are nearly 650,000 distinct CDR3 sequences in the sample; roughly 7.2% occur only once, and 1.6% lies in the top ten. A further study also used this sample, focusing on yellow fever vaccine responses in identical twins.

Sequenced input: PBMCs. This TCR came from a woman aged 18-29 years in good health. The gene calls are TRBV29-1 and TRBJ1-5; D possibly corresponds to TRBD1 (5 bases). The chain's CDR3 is CSVEEGPGQPQHF. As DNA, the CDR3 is TGCAGCGTTGAAGAGGGGCCGGGTCAGCCCCAGCATTTT.